This T cell receptor beta chain is drawn from a study of T cells after yellow fever vaccination. Study findings and constraints: Contamination by abundant bulk-population clonotypes could be present in FACS-sorted repertoires.

This clonotype was counted only a few times. Its target is not known. Germline values: CDR1 SGHTA, CDR2 FQGNSA. The germline V and J ends were trimmed by 5 bases and 6 bases, with 14 bases remaining between them. The CDR3 totals 14 residues. Template switching with 5'RACE generated the TCR cDNA and added a universal primer site and UMIs. A single record per CDR3 protein comes from TCRdb applying MiXCR to the 5' RACE reads. Counted here are over 250,000 distinct CDR3 sequences, 4.1% occurring once; the ten biggest clones make up 20% to 25%. The rearrangement uses TRBV7-2 and TRBJ2-1, with TRBD2 as a possible D gene (5 bases). Sample: PBMCs, taken 5 days after the yellow fever booster vaccination. The sequence derives from a man in his late teens or twenties who received the YFV17D yellow fever vaccine. The CDR3 coding sequence is TGTGCCAGCAGCCGAGGTCTAGCTTCCAATGAGCAGTTCTTC. Translation: CASSRGLASNEQFF.